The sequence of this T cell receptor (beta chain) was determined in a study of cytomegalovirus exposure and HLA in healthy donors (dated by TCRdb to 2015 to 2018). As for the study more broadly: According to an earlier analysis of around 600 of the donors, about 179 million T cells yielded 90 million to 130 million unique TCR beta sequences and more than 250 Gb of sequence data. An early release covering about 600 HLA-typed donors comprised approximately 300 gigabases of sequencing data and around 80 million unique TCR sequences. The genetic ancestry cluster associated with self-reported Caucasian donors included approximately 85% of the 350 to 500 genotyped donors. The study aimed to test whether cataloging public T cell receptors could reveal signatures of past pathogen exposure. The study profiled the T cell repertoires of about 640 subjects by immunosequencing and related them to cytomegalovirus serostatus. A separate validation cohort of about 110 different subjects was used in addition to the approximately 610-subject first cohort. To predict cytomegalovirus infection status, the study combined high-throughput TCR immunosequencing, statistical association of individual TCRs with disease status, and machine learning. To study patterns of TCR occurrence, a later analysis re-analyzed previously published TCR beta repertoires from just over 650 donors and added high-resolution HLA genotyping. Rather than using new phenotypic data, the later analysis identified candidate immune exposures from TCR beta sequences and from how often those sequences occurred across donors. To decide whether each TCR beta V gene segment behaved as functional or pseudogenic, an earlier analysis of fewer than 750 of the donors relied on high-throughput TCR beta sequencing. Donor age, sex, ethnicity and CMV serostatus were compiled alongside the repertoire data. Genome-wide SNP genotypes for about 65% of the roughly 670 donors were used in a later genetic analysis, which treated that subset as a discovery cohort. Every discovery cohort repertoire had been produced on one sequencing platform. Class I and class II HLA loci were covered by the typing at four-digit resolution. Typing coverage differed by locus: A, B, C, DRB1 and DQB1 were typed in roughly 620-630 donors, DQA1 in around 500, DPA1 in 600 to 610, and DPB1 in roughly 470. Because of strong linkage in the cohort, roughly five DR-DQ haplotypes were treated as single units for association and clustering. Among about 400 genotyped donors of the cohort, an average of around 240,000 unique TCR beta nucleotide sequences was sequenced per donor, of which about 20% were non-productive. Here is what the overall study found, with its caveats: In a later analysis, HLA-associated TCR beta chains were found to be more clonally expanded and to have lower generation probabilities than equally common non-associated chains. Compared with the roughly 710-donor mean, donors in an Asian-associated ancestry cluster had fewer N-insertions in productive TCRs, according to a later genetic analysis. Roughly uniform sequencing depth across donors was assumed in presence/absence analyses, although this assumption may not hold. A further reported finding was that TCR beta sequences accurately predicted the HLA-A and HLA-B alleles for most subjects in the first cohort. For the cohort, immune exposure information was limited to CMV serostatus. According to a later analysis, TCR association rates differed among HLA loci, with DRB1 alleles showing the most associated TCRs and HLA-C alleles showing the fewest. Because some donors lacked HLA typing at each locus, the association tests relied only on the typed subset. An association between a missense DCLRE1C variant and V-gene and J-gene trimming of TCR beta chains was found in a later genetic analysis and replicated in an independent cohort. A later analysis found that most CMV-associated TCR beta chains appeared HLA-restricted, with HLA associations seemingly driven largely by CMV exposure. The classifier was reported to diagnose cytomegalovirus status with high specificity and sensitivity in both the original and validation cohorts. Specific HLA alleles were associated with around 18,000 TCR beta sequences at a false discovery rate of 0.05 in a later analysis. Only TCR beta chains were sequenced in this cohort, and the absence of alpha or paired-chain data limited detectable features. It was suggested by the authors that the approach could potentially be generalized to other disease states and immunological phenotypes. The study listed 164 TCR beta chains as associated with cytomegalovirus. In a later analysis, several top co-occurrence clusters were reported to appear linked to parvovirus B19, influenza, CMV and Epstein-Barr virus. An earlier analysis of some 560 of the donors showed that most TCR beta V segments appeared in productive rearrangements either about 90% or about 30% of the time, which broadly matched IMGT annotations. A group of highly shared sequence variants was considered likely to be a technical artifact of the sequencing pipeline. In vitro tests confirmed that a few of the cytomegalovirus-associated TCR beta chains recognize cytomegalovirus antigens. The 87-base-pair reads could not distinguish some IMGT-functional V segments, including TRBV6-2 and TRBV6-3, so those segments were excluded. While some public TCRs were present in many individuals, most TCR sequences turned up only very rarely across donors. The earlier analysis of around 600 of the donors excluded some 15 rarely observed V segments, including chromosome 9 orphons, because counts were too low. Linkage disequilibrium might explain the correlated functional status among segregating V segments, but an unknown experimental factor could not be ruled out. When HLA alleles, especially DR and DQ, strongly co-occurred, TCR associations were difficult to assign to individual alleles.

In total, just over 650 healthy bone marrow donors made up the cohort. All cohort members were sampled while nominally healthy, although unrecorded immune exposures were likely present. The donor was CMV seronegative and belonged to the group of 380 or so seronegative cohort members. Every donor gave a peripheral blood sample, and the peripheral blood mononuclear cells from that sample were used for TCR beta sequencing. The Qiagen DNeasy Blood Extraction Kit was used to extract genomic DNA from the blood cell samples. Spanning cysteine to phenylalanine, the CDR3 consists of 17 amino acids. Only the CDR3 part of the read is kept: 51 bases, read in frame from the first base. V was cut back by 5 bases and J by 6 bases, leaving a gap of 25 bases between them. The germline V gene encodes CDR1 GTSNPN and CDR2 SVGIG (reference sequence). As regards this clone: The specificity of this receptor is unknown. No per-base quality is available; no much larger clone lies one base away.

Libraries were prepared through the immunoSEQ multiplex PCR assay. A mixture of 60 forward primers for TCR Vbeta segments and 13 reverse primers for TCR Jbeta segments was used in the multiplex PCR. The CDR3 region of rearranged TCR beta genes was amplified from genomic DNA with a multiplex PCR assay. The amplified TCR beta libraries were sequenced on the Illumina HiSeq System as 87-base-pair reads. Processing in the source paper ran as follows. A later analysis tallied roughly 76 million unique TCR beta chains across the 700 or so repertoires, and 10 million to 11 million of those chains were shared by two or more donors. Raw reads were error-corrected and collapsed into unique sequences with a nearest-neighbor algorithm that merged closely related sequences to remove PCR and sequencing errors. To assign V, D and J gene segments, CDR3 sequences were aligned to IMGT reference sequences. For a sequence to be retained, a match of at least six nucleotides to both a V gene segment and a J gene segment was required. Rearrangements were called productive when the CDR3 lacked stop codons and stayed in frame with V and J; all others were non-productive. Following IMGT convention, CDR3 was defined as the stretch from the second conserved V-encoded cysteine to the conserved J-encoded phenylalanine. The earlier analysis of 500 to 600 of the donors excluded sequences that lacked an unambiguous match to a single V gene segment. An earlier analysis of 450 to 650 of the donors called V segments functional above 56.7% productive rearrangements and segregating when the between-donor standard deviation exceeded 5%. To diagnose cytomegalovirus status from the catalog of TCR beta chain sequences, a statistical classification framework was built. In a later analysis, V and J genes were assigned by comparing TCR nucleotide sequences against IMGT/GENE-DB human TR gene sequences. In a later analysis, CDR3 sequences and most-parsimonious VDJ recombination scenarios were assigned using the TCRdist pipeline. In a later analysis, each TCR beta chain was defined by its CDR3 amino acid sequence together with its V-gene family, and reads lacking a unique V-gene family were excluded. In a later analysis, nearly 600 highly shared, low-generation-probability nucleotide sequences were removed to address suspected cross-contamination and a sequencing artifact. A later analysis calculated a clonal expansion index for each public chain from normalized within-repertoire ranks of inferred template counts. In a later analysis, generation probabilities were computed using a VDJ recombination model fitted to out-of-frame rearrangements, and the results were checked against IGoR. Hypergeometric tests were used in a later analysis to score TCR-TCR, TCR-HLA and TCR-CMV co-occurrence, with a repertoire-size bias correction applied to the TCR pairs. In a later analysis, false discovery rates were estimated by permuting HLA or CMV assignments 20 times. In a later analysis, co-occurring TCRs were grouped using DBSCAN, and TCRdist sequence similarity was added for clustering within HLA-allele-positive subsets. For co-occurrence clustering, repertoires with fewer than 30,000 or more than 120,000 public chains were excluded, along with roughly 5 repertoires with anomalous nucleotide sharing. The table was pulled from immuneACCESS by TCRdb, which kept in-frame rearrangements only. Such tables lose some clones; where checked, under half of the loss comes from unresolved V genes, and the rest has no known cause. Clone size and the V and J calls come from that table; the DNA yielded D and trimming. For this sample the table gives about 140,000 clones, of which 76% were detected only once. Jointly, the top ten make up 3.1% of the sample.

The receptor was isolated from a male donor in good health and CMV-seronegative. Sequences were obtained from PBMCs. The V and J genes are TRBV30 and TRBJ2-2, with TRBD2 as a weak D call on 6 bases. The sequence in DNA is TGTGCCTGGTCTGTGGTCTTTGGGGTGAGGAGGGCCGGGGAGCTGTTTTTT. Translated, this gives CAWSVVFGVRRAGELFF. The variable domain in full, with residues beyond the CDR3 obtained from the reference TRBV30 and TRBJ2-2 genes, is SQTIHQWPATLVQPVGSPLSLECTVEGTSNPNLYWYRQAAGRGLQLLFYSVGIGQISSEVPQNLSASRPQDRQFILSSKKLLLSDSGFYLCAWSVVFGVRRAGELFFGEGSRLTVL.